This T cell receptor beta chain came from a study of blood T cell repertoires in COVID-19. Study information: Italy, Spain and the United States were the sources of the convalescent and acute COVID-19 samples.

The assay was immunoSEQ multiplex PCR, and TCRdb's table has in-frame clones only and misses some. Of hundreds of thousands of clones listed, roughly 91% are singletons. Cohorts were assigned according to the clinical history that participants reported. V lost 3 bases and J lost 1, with 12 bases in between. The CDR3 has 15 residues. Germline lookup yields CDR1 LNHDA and CDR2 SQIVND (reference sequence). Sequences were obtained from PBMCs or T cells enriched from blood (not recorded which). The TCR was taken from a woman under 40 who had recovered from COVID-19. J is TRBJ1-1 and V is TRBV19; D call uncertain. The CDR3 is CASSMEQNQNTEAFF. The CDR3 DNA sequence: TGTGCCAGTAGTATGGAACAGAATCAGAACACTGAAGCTTTCTTT.